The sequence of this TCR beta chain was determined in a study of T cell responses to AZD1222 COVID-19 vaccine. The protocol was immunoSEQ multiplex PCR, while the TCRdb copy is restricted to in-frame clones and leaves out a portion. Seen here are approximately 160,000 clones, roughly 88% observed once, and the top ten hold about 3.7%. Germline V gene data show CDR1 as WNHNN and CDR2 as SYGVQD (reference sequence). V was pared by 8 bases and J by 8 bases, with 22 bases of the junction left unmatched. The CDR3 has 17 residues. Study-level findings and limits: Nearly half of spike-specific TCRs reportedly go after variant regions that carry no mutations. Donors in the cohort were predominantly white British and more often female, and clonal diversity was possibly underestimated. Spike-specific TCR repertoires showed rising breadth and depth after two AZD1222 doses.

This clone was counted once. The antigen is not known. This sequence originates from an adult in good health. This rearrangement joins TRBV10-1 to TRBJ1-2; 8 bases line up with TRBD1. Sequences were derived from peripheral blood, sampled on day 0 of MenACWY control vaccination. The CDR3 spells CASDGREGQGEKWGYTF. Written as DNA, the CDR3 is TGCGCCAGCGACGGGCGGGAAGGACAGGGCGAGAAGTGGGGCTACACCTTC.